The present entry profiles one TCR beta chain with its context. The antigen is undetermined. TCRdb reprocessed the RT-PCR reads with MiXCR, giving one entry per CDR3 protein. The sample contains about 500,000 distinct CDR3 sequences, around 13% of which appear only once. The CDR3 has 19 amino acids. The data originate from a study of response to subunit inactivated influenza vaccine. Study-wide results and caveats: Only a handful of new T cells, the authors suggested, are recruited with each seasonal influenza vaccination.

This rearrangement joins TRBV21-1 to TRBJ2-2; the table's D gene call, TRBD1, was not cross checked with the DNA. TRBV21-1 is marked as a pseudogene. This clonotype originated in a man aged 50-59 years who received an inactivated influenza vaccine. Sequenced material: PBMCs from blood, taken around seven weeks after vaccination. The CDR3 DNA reads TGTGCCAGCAGCATCTCCGGGACAGACAAAAAATCGAACACCGGGGAGCTGTTTTTT. Translated: CASSISGTDKKSNTGELFF.